These 10 T cell receptor beta chains came from one sample sequenced in a study of cytomegalovirus exposure and HLA in healthy donors. PCR employed 60 Vbeta and 13 Jbeta primers. The protocol was immunoSEQ multiplex PCR, while the TCRdb copy is restricted to in-frame clones and leaves out a portion. This table holds roughly 120,000 clones, over 75% found once. Material for sequencing was PBMCs. The receptors derive from a man between 18 and 35 years old in good health and CMV-seropositive.

This clone occurred once. V gene TRBV5-1 combines with J gene TRBJ2-3, with 16 positions matching TRBD2. The CDR3 runs to 18 residues. Germline lookup yields CDR1 SGHRS and CDR2 YFSETQ. Trimming removed 3 bases from V and 5 bases from J; junction bases left unmatched: 9. CDR3 residues: CASSSAGLAGGLVDTQYF. The CDR3 nucleotides are TGCGCCAGCAGCTCGGCGGGACTAGCGGGAGGGTTGGTAGATACGCAGTATTTT.

The gene calls are TRBV7-6 and TRBJ2-7, with TRBD2 matching over 12 bases. CDR3 length: 17 amino acids. Per the germline V gene, CDR1 is SGHVS and CDR2 is FNYEAQ. V shed 0 bases, J shed 6 bases, and the junction held 9 bases outside the gene matches. The CDR3 DNA reads TGTGCCAGCAGCTTAGCCGGGACTAGCGGGCCGTTGGGCGAGCAGTACTTC. This gives the protein CASSLAGTSGPLGEQYF.

This rearrangement joins TRBV7-9 to TRBJ1-3, with D possibly matching TRBD1 (5 bases). V was clipped by 1 base and J by 6 bases, with 13 bases between them. The CDR3 spans 15 residues. Germline V gene data show CDR1 as SEHNR and CDR2 as FQNEAQ (reference sequence). CDR3 region: CASSLVSGVENTIYF. The CDR3 coding sequence is TGTGCCAGCAGCTTAGTTTCGGGGGTGGAAAACACCATATATTTT.

The chain couples TRBV10-3 to TRBJ2-7; D is possibly TRBD1 (6 bases). The length of the CDR3 is 15 residues. Trimming removed 0 bases at V and 3 bases at J, with 12 bases between. The germline CDR1 and CDR2 sequences are ENHRY and SYGVKD. CDR3 sequence: CAISESRGRDYEQYF. CDR3 DNA sequence: TGTGCCATCAGTGAGTCCAGGGGACGCGACTACGAGCAGTACTTC.

The chain combines TRBV5-8 with TRBJ1-1; D is unclear. V lost 1 base and J lost 2, with 6 bases in between. CDR3 length: 13 amino acids. CDR1 and CDR2 from the germline V gene are SGHTS and YDEGEE. The CDR3 protein is CASSLSSNTEAFF. The CDR3 DNA reads TGTGCCAGCAGCTTGTCCTCCAACACTGAAGCTTTCTTT.

The V and J genes are TRBV4-1 and TRBJ1-6; D possibly corresponds to TRBD1 (6 bases). This CDR3 has 15 residues. V was shortened by 2 bases and J by 3 bases, with 8 bases between the two germline ends. From germline, CDR1 is MGHRA and CDR2 YSYEKL. CDR3 loop: CASSQSRGYNSPLHF. The CDR3 DNA sequence: TGCGCCAGCAGCCAAAGCAGGGGCTATAATTCACCCCTCCACTTT.

This chain links TRBV7-8 with TRBJ2-5; 10 bases fit TRBD1. The CDR3 totals 17 residues. Germline-derived CDR1 and CDR2 are SGHVS and FQNEAQ. Trimming removed 6 bases from V and 1 base from J; junction bases left unmatched: 11. CDR3 residues: CASRGTGERVIQETQYF. CDR3 coding DNA: TGTGCCAGCAGGGGGACAGGGGAAAGAGTAATCCAAGAGACCCAGTACTTC.

This clone occurred once. The J gene is TRBJ1-5, the V gene TRBV19, with D perhaps matching TRBD1 (5 bases). Germline assignment: CDR1 LNHDA and CDR2 SQIVND (reference sequence). The CDR3 spans 15 residues. V was trimmed by 5 bases and J by 4 bases, leaving 15 bases between them. This chain's CDR3 is CASSPDSRLNQPQHF. CDR3 in DNA: TGTGCCAGTAGTCCCGACAGCAGATTAAATCAGCCCCAGCATTTT.

This sequence joins TRBV9 and TRBJ1-4; 10 bases align to TRBD1. Germline CDR1 SGDLS, CDR2 YYNGEE. The V and J ends lost 4 bases and 8 bases, in that order; junction bases with no gene match: 14. The CDR3 is 17 residues long. CDR3 in amino acids: CASSPHYPTGGMEKLFF. The CDR3 region has the DNA TGTGCCAGCAGCCCCCACTACCCGACAGGGGGCATGGAAAAACTGTTTTTT.

The chain employs TRBV5-1 and TRBJ2-7; 11 bases fit TRBD2. The ends lost 4 bases at V and 3 bases at J; junction bases unmatched: 9. Germline V CDR1 and CDR2: SGHRS, YFSETQ. The CDR3 is 16 amino acids. In DNA form, the CDR3 reads TGCGCCAGCAGCGCCGAGGGGGGACTAGCGGACTACGAGCAGTACTTC. Translating gives CASSAEGGLADYEQYF.